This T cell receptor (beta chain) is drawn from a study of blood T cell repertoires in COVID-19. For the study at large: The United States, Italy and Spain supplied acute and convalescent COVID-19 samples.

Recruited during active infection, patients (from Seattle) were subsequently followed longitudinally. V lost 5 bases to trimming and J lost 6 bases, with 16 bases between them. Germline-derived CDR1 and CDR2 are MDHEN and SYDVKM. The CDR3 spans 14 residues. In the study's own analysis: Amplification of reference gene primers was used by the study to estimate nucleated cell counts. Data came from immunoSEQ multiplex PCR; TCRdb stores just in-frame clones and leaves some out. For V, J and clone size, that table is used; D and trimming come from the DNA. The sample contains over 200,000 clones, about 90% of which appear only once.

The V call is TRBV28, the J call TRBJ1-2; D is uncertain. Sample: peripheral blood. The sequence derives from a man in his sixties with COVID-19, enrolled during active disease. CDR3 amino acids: CASSPRLIADGYTF. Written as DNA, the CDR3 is TGTGCCAGCAGTCCCCGCCTGATTGCGGATGGCTACACCTTC.